This T cell receptor beta chain was found in a study of T-cell reconstitution after alpha-beta-depleted transplantation in children. Overall study results and limits: Some patients' high day-60 TCRbeta diversity was traced to surviving recipient T cells and thymic progenitors. At around two months after transplant, the alpha-beta T cells were reportedly derived from several hundred expanded clones that came from non-depleted graft cells.

This clonotype was observed at least ten times. Its antigen is undetermined. The CDR3 covers 14 residues. Germline V CDR1 and CDR2: SGHVS, FQNEAQ. The V end lost 1 base, the J end lost 5 bases, and 11 bases lay between the germline ends. Preparing the TCRbeta library involved the use of unique molecular identifiers. One entry per CDR3 protein, called by TCRdb with MiXCR from the PCR reads. The repertoire holds a few hundred thousand distinct CDR3 sequences, 10% to 15% seen once, with around 2% in the top ten. This sequence joins TRBV7-8 and TRBJ1-1; D remains unclear. The origin of this receptor is a male patient younger than 18 who had a stem cell transplant for acute myeloid leukemia, so the T cells may come from the graft donor. The sample here was PBMCs, mostly from graft donor cells, taken 360 days after TCRalphabeta/CD19-depleted stem cell transplant. The CDR3 is CASSLGLGRTEAFF. The CDR3 DNA follows: TGTGCCAGCAGCTTAGGGCTGGGGAGGACTGAAGCTTTCTTT.